This passage covers 23 T cell receptor beta chains from one sample sequenced in a study of T cells in Graves' hyperthyroidism and ophthalmopathy. Using RNA transcripts as the source, TCR beta CDR3 regions were amplified. The primer set for the first-round RT-PCR of the TCR CDR3 was HTBI. Via MiXCR, TCRdb re-called the multiplex PCR reads, giving one row per CDR3 protein. The sample gives some 600,000 distinct CDR3 sequences, roughly 13% of which show up once; 5% to 7% is in the top ten. Sequencing was done on a sample of blood. The source of these receptors is a woman between 25 and 40 years old with Graves' hyperthyroidism that later progressed to Graves' ophthalmopathy.

This clonotype was observed a handful of times. This chain joins TRBV14 and TRBJ1-2, with D unclear. V lost 3 bases to trimming and J lost 4 bases, with 15 bases between them. This CDR3 spans 15 amino acids. Germline CDR1 SGHDN, CDR2 FVKESK. CDR3 sequence (DNA): TGTGCCAGCAGCCAGGACCCGGGGAGGACCTATGGCTACACCTTC. Its translation: CASSQDPGRTYGYTF.

Many counts were recorded for this clonotype. The V gene is TRBV6-1, the J gene TRBJ2-3; perhaps TRBD2 as D (6 bases). V lost 5 bases, J lost 10 bases, and 10 bases lay in between. This CDR3 has 11 residues. Looked up from germline, CDR1 is MNHNS and CDR2 is SASEGT. The CDR3 DNA reads as TGTGCCAGCAGTCCGACTAGGGCGCAGTATTTT. Translation: CASSPTRAQYF.

This clonotype showed up many times. The CDR3 sequence: CASGLALGTSGPVWEQYF. CDR3 bases: TGTGCTAGTGGTTTGGCCCTAGGGACTAGCGGCCCTGTCTGGGAGCAGTACTTC. The rearrangement links TRBV12-5 to TRBJ2-7, with 11 bases fitting TRBD2. The germline CDR1 and CDR2 sequences are LGHNT and FRNRAP. This CDR3 is built from 18 residues. V lost 1 base to trimming and J lost 7 bases; unmatched junction nucleotides: 15.

This clonotype was detected ten times or more. The chain carries TRBV27 and TRBJ1-4; possibly TRBD1 for D (5 bases). Trimming removed 0 bases from V and 8 bases from J, with 13 bases in between. Germline V gene lookup returns CDR1 MNHEY and CDR2 SMNVEV (reference sequence). The CDR3 loop spans 15 amino acids. The CDR3: CASSLSRQGGEKLFF. CDR3 in DNA: TGTGCCAGCAGTTTATCGCGCCAGGGAGGGGAAAAACTGTTTTTT.

This clonotype appeared many times. The rearrangement uses TRBV27 and TRBJ2-2, with D maybe TRBD2 (6 bases). The CDR3 contains 14 residues. V lost 4 bases and J lost 8, with 14 bases in between. Germline V gene lookup returns CDR1 MNHEY and CDR2 SMNVEV (reference sequence). CDR3 bases: TGTGCCAGCAGTTGGTCTAGCGTTTCTGGGGAGCTGTTTTTT. It is translated as CASSWSSVSGELFF.

This clonotype showed up just a few times. This chain uses TRBV10-3 with TRBJ1-4; D ambiguous. The V end was cut by 7 bases, the J end by 3 bases, with 3 bases between. Germline CDR1 reads ENHRY; CDR2 reads SYGVKD. The CDR3 spans 11 residues. CDR3 sequence reads: CAIKSNEKLFF. CDR3 in DNA: TGTGCCATCAAATCTAATGAAAAACTGTTTTTT.

The sample holds many counts of this clonotype. The V gene is TRBV27, the J gene TRBJ2-5; D may be TRBD1 or TRBD2 (5 bases each). This CDR3 is 15 amino acids long. V lost 2 bases and J lost 5, with 15 bases in between. CDR1 and CDR2 (germline): MNHEY, SMNVEV (reference sequence). The DNA for the CDR3 is TGTGCCAGCAGTTTAGGCAGGGTGTGGGAGGAGACCCAGTACTTC. Translating gives CASSLGRVWEETQYF.

About this clonotype: Just one base apart from a much larger clone, this may be a read error. V is TRBV11-2 and J is TRBJ2-1; 9 nucleotides align to TRBD2. CDR1 is SGHAT, CDR2 FQNNGV, per germline. This CDR3 contains 18 residues. The trim removed 1 base at V and 0 bases at J, leaving 7 bases unmatched. DNA of the CDR3: TGTGCCAGCAGCTTAGGGACTAGCGTGTTTAGCTCCTACAATGAGCAGTTCTTC. Its translation is CASSLGTSVFSSYNEQFF.

This clonotype was seen only a few times. The rearrangement uses TRBV7-9 and TRBJ2-5; no clear D. The CDR3 spans 15 residues. V was clipped by 3 bases and J by 2 bases, with 13 bases between them. Germline CDR1 is SEHNR and CDR2 is FQNEAQ (reference sequence). The CDR3 region has the DNA TGTGCCAGCAGCTTTTTCTCCGCCTCACAAGAGACCCAGTACTTC. Its translation is CASSFFSASQETQYF.

This clonotype was seen ten or more times. V and J are TRBV7-9 and TRBJ2-7; tentative D call: TRBD1 (5 bases). The length of the CDR3 is 13 residues. The germline V gene has CDR1 SEHNR and CDR2 FQNEAQ (reference sequence). V was trimmed by 2 bases and J by 2 bases, leaving 7 bases between them. The CDR3 spells CASSLRTTYEQYF. The CDR3 nucleotides read TGTGCCAGCAGCTTAAGGACAACCTACGAGCAGTACTTC.

This clonotype was detected many times. V and J are TRBV6-5 and TRBJ1-2; D is undetermined. CDR3 size: 12 residues. In germline, CDR1 is MNHEY, CDR2 SVGAGI. The V gene lost 2 bases and the J gene lost 2 bases, with 3 bases spanning the gap. In DNA, the CDR3 is TGTGCCAGCAGTTACAGGAACTATGGCTACACCTTC. It translates to CASSYRNYGYTF.

This clonotype occurred many times. The gene calls are TRBV30 and TRBJ2-5; 9 bases line up with TRBD1. Germline CDR1 reads GTSNPN; CDR2 reads SVGIG (reference sequence). CDR3 length equals 13 residues. With 2 bases clipped from V and 5 bases from J, the junction kept 3 bases outside the gene matches. The CDR3 nucleotides read TGTGCCTGGAGTACAGGGGGCGGGGAGACCCAGTACTTC. Residues: CAWSTGGGETQYF.

Notes on this clonotype: Because the CDR3 is missing its conserved closing phenylalanine or tryptophan, this is likely a read error. The chain is built from TRBV5-1 and TRBJ2-6; D is uncertain. V was cut by 4 bases and J by 14 bases, with 10 bases left in between. Per the germline V gene, CDR1 is SGHRS and CDR2 is YFSETQ. This CDR3 contains 11 residues. CDR3: CASSPGRILTL. In nucleotides, the CDR3 is TGCGCCAGCAGCCCTGGACGAATCCTGACTTTA.

This clonotype came up a few times. This chain links TRBV29-1 with TRBJ2-1, with a tentative D call TRBD1 (6 bases). With 2 bases removed from V and 4 bases from J, the gap between germline ends came to 15 bases. This CDR3 has 15 amino acids. CDR1 is SQVTM and CDR2 is ANQGSEA in the germline V gene. The CDR3 nucleotides read TGCAGCGTTGAATGGGGGACAAACTCTTACAATGAGCAGTTCTTC. Translating gives CSVEWGTNSYNEQFF.

Many counts were recorded for this clonotype. The V and J genes are TRBV2 and TRBJ1-6; 7 bases agree with TRBD1. Germline assignment: CDR1 SNHLY and CDR2 FYNNEI. This CDR3 has 14 residues. V lost 6 bases and J lost 5; bases outside the gene matches: 4. CDR3: CASSKTGHNSPLHF. CDR3 coding DNA: TGTGCCAGCAGCAAGACAGGGCATAATTCACCCCTCCACTTT.

This clonotype came up many times. The CDR3 spells CASSLSPVGEKLFF. As DNA, the CDR3 is TGTGCCAGCAGTTTATCCCCTGTCGGCGAAAAACTGTTTTTT. The gene calls are TRBV27 and TRBJ1-4; D gene uncertain. Between the trimmed V and J ends, which lost 0 bases and 8 bases, there was a span of 10 bases. The germline gives CDR1 MNHEY, CDR2 SMNVEV (reference sequence). The CDR3 runs to 14 residues.

This clonotype has ten or more counts. The J gene is TRBJ2-5, the V gene TRBV15; possibly TRBD1 for D (6 bases). The CDR3 is 13 residues long. Germline loops: CDR1 LNHNV, CDR2 YYDKDF (reference sequence). V was pared by 0 bases and J by 5 bases, with 7 bases between. The CDR3 loop is CATSRDQGETQYF. In DNA, the CDR3 is TGTGCCACCAGCAGAGATCAGGGGGAGACCCAGTACTTC.

This clonotype was detected ten times or more. V gene TRBV29-1 combines with J gene TRBJ2-4; 9 bases fit TRBD1. Trimming took 6 bases from V and 0 from J; bases not matched to a gene: 12. Germline lookup yields CDR1 SQVTM and CDR2 ANQGSEA. CDR3 length: 17 amino acids. CDR3 in DNA: TGCAGCGTAGATTTAGGGACAGGGAGCCTAGCCAAAAACATTCAGTACTTC. This codes for CSVDLGTGSLAKNIQYF.

This clonotype was counted at least ten times. The rearrangement links TRBV7-2 to TRBJ2-3; TRBD1 aligns across 10 bases. Trimming at V came to 6 bases and at J to 10 bases, leaving 1 base not matched to a gene. Germline-derived CDR1 and CDR2 are SGHTA and FQGNSA. This CDR3 is 11 amino acids long. The CDR3 loop reads CASRGQGSQYF. The CDR3, as DNA: TGTGCCAGCAGGGGACAGGGGTCGCAGTATTTT.

This clonotype appeared a few times. The chain couples TRBV5-1 to TRBJ1-2; 8 positions agree with TRBD1. The CDR3 loop spans 14 amino acids. With 5 bases clipped from V and 2 bases from J, the junction kept 5 bases outside the gene matches. Looked up from germline, CDR1 is SGHRS and CDR2 is YFSETQ. CDR3 in amino acids: CASRSGQGNYGYTF. CDR3 bases: TGCGCCAGCAGGTCAGGACAGGGCAACTATGGCTACACCTTC.

This clonotype was found many times. This chain uses TRBV9 with TRBJ1-4; tentatively, D is TRBD1 (5 bases). Germline V gene data show CDR1 as SGDLS and CDR2 as YYNGEE. V lost 0 bases to trimming and J lost 6 bases, with 21 bases between them. The CDR3 has 18 amino acids. Here the CDR3 DNA reads TGTGCCAGCAGCGTAGACGGTTCCCTCGGGGGTGGCCATGAAAAACTGTTTTTT. It encodes CASSVDGSLGGGHEKLFF.

The J gene is TRBJ2-7, the V gene TRBV20-1; D unresolved. CDR3 length: 12 amino acids. The V gene's germline CDR1 is DFQATT and CDR2 SNEGSKA (reference sequence). Trimming removed 2 bases at V and 4 bases at J, with 9 bases between. The CDR3 here is CSARNSPYEQYF. The CDR3 nucleotides read TGCAGTGCTAGAAACTCGCCTTACGAGCAGTACTTC.

This clonotype was seen a few times. The J gene is TRBJ1-2, the V gene TRBV29-1; 9 bases line up with TRBD1. V shed 7 bases, J shed 7 bases, and the junction held 19 bases outside the gene matches. The CDR3 is made up of 16 amino acids. Germline V lookup: CDR1 SQVTM, CDR2 ANQGSEA. The CDR3 spells CSARALRTGDFPGYTF. CDR3 DNA sequence: TGCAGCGCCCGGGCCCTTAGGACAGGGGACTTCCCTGGCTACACCTTC.